The T cell receptor beta chain under discussion was sequenced for a study of control samples from healthy donors and cancer patients. The CDR3 has 15 amino acids. Trimming cost V 3 bases and J 0 bases, with 11 bases left between them. Germline CDR1 is SGHTA and CDR2 is FQGTGA. Here immunoSEQ multiplex PCR was the method, and the copy in TCRdb shows in-frame clones only, minus some. The data contain around 90,000 clones, around 85% of them singletons. The clonotype originates from a woman in her thirties or forties in good health. This chain uses TRBV7-3 with TRBJ1-2; tentative D call: TRBD1 (5 bases). The specimen was blood. CDR3 in amino acids: CASSLGTGTNYGYTF. CDR3 DNA sequence: TGTGCCAGCAGCTTGGGGACGGGGACTAACTATGGCTACACCTTC.